Below are 30 T cell receptor beta chains sequenced from a single sample in a study of early T cells in non-severe SARS-CoV-2 infection (dated by TCRdb to the early 2020s). The library was produced with 5' RACE. These reads were obtained on a NextSeq 500. TCRdb passed the public sequencing reads through fastp at Q25 and MiXCR, retaining productive beta sequences. For every CDR3 protein sequence, its rows merge into one entry that carries the most common genes and DNA. This sample comprises around 84,000 distinct CDR3 sequences, 10% of them detected only once. Approximately 8% of the sample comes from the top ten. Here the sequenced sample was whole blood, taken at baseline. These receptors were obtained from an adult who was a healthcare worker with PCR-confirmed SARS-CoV-2 infection or an uninfected control (not recorded which).

This chain uses TRBV18 with TRBJ2-3; unclear D gene. V lost 2 bases and J 5 bases, leaving 5 bases between the germline ends. The CDR3 sequence is 12 residues long. In germline, CDR1 is KGHSH, CDR2 LQKENI. The CDR3 loop reads CASSPVLDTQYF. CDR3 DNA sequence: TGTGCCAGCTCACCAGTTCTAGATACGCAGTATTTT.

By share, this clonotype ranks as medium-sized (0.01 to 0.1%). The germline gene is not matched at one end of the junction; a read error may be the cause. The chain couples TRBV5-1 to TRBJ2-1; perhaps TRBD1 as D (5 bases). The CDR3 is made up of 14 amino acids. CDR1 and CDR2 (germline): SGHRS, YFSETQ. The CDR3 nucleotides read TGCGCCAGCAGATTGGACATTACAGTGGATGAGCAGTTCTTC. This encodes CASRLDITVDEQFF.

The CDR3 nucleotides read TGCAGCGTTGGAAGGGTGGAGACCCAGTACTTC. Encoded protein: CSVGRVETQYF. The chain carries TRBV29-1 and TRBJ2-5; D call uncertain. Germline values: CDR1 SQVTM, CDR2 ANQGSEA. Deletions cut 4 bases from V and 5 bases from J, with 8 bases between. CDR3 length: 11 residues.

This clonotype occurred many times. The chain joins TRBV11-2 to TRBJ2-5; D may be TRBD1 or TRBD2 (5 bases each). Trimming stripped 1 base from V and 5 bases from J, with 14 bases between. Germline assignment: CDR1 SGHAT and CDR2 FQNNGV. This CDR3 spans 15 amino acids. CDR3 DNA sequence: TGTGCCAGCAGCTTAGCCCTAGGGACCCGGGAGACCCAGTACTTC. The encoded protein is CASSLALGTRETQYF.

This sequence joins TRBV7-9 and TRBJ1-5; 9 nucleotides agree with TRBD1. From germline, CDR1 is SEHNR and CDR2 FQNEAQ (reference sequence). The CDR3 is made up of 15 amino acids. The V segment lost 5 bases and the J segment 1 base; nucleotides outside the gene matches: 3. The CDR3 region is CASSVGTGSNQPQHF. For the CDR3, the DNA is TGTGCCAGCAGCGTCGGGACAGGGAGCAATCAGCCCCAGCATTTT.

V gene TRBV12-3 or TRBV12-4 combines with J gene TRBJ1-2; no clear D. This CDR3 spans 13 amino acids. Between the trimmed V and J ends, which lost 5 bases and 5 bases, there was a span of 12 bases. The CDR3 DNA reads as TGTGCCAGCAGTGCGTCCCTCGGTTATGGCTACACCTTC. It codes for CASSASLGYGYTF.

The chain has TRBV6-4 and TRBJ2-3; D is unclear. V lost 2 bases and J lost 2, with 8 bases in between. The CDR3 sequence is 14 residues long. The germline V gene has CDR1 MRHNA and CDR2 SNTAGT. The CDR3 nucleotides read TGTGCCAGCAGTGACAACATATTCACAGATACGCAGTATTTT. This translates into CASSDNIFTDTQYF.

The chain uses TRBV2 and TRBJ2-1; D might be TRBD2 (5 bases). This CDR3 has 12 amino acids. The germline V gene encodes CDR1 SNHLY and CDR2 FYNNEI. The V end was cut by 4 bases, the J end by 9 bases, with 10 bases between. CDR3 loop: CASSVVRVEQFF. In DNA form, the CDR3 reads TGTGCCAGCAGTGTTGTGCGGGTTGAGCAGTTCTTC.

This clonotype was counted many times. This chain uses TRBV6-1 with TRBJ2-1; D is possibly TRBD1 or TRBD2 (5 bases each). Germline lookup yields CDR1 MNHNS and CDR2 SASEGT. The ends were cut back, 5 bases at V and 0 bases at J, with 14 bases in the middle. This CDR3 is built from 16 residues. The CDR3 sequence: CASSKTRDASYNEQFF. CDR3 nucleotides: TGTGCCAGCAGTAAGACACGGGACGCCTCCTACAATGAGCAGTTCTTC.

This clonotype occurred a few times. V is TRBV7-9 and J is TRBJ1-2; TRBD1 matches at 7 bases. The germline gives CDR1 SEHNR, CDR2 FQNEAQ (reference sequence). The ends lost 5 bases at V and 9 bases at J; junction bases unmatched: 15. The length of the CDR3 is 15 residues. DNA of the CDR3: TGTGCCAGCAGCCTAGGACAGGCCCTAGAGGGAAGCTACACCTTC. This sequence encodes CASSLGQALEGSYTF.

This clonotype was detected only a few times. V gene TRBV7-6 combines with J gene TRBJ2-3; no clear D gene. CDR3 length equals 15 residues. From germline, CDR1 is SGHVS and CDR2 FNYEAQ. The V and J ends lost 3 bases and 2 bases respectively, with 12 bases between them. The CDR3 DNA is TGTGCCAGCAGCTTCGGAGACCTATACACAGATACGCAGTATTTT. It encodes CASSFGDLYTDTQYF.

CDR3 DNA: TGCGCCAGCAATCCGGACGGCAGCTCCTACGAGCAGTACTTC. Its protein product is CASNPDGSSYEQYF. The rearrangement joins TRBV10-1 to TRBJ2-7; no reliable D call. The length of the CDR3 is 14 residues. Trimming took off 7 bases at V and 0 bases at J, with 13 bases between the two ends. Per the germline V gene, CDR1 is WNHNN and CDR2 is SYGVQD (reference sequence).

This clonotype has a count of ten or more. DNA for the CDR3: TGTGCCAGCAGTTTCGTGGAGCAGTACTTC. Translated: CASSFVEQYF. The chain uses TRBV28 and TRBJ2-7, with no clear D. Looked up from germline, CDR1 is MDHEN and CDR2 is SYDVKM. This CDR3 has 10 residues. Trimming cost V 3 bases and J 7 bases, with 4 bases left between them.

Here the CDR3 reads CATSNIYEQYF. CDR3 in DNA: TGTGCCACCAGCAACATCTACGAGCAGTACTTC. The chain combines TRBV15 with TRBJ2-7, with D unclear. CDR1 LNHNV and CDR2 YYDKDF come from the germline V gene (reference sequence). The CDR3 is 11 residues long. Trimming removed 4 bases from V and 3 bases from J, with 4 bases in between.

This chain links TRBV6-1 with TRBJ2-1, with 9 nucleotides matching TRBD1. The CDR3 has 15 residues. Germline CDR1 MNHNS, CDR2 SASEGT. Trimming cost V 5 bases and J 4 bases; bases outside gene matches: 6. The CDR3 reads CASSTDRGFYNEQFF. CDR3 DNA sequence: TGTGCCAGCAGTACCGACAGGGGGTTTTACAATGAGCAGTTCTTC.

The CDR3 DNA reads TGCAGTGCTAGACCACCGCGCCTAAATTCACCCCTCCACTTT. Its protein is CSARPPRLNSPLHF. The chain joins TRBV20-1 to TRBJ1-6; D unclear. Trimming took off 2 bases at V and 7 bases at J, with 12 bases between the two ends. The germline V gene has CDR1 DFQATT and CDR2 SNEGSKA (reference sequence). The CDR3 totals 14 residues.

This clonotype was counted at least ten times. This sequence joins TRBV5-4 and TRBJ2-3, with D unresolved. CDR3 length: 14 residues. Germline V gives CDR1 SGHNT, CDR2 YYREEE (reference sequence). The V end was cut by 4 bases, the J end by 2 bases, with 11 bases between. CDR3 region: CASSPQDHTDTQYF. The DNA of the CDR3 is TGTGCCAGCAGCCCGCAGGACCACACAGATACGCAGTATTTT.

V usage is TRBV5-4 and J usage is TRBJ2-2; 12 nucleotides line up with TRBD2. Germline values: CDR1 SGHNT, CDR2 YYREEE (reference sequence). The CDR3 sequence is 16 residues long. The V segment lost 0 bases and the J segment 7 bases; nucleotides outside the gene matches: 4. CDR3 amino acids: CASSLGLAGADGELFF. The CDR3 DNA reads TGTGCCAGCAGCTTGGGACTAGCGGGAGCGGACGGGGAGCTGTTTTTT. Variable domain in full (rest from reference TRBV5-4 and TRBJ2-2): ETGVTQSPTHLIKTRGQQVTLRCSSQSGHNTVSWYQQALGQGPQFIFQYYREEENGRGNFPPRFSGLQFPNYSSELNVNALELDDSALYLCASSLGLAGADGELFFGEGSRLTVL.

This clonotype was seen more than once but under ten times. This chain joins TRBV21-1 and TRBJ2-7; the listed D gene, TRBD1, was not tested against the DNA. TRBV21-1 is labeled a pseudogene. This CDR3 is built from 17 residues. The CDR3 spells CASSKEISGQISYEQYF. In DNA, the CDR3 is TGTGCCAGCAGCAAAGAGATTTCGGGACAGATCTCCTACGAGCAGTACTTC.

This clonotype was found a few times. This chain links TRBV4-2 with TRBJ2-3; D is uncertain. The CDR3 covers 14 residues. CDR1 LGHNA and CDR2 YNFKEQ come from the germline V gene. V lost 0 bases and J 4 bases, leaving 8 bases between the germline ends. This CDR3 reads CASSQEKIADTQYF. As DNA, the CDR3 is TGTGCCAGCAGCCAAGAGAAGATTGCAGATACGCAGTATTTT.

This clonotype was counted between two and nine times. This chain uses TRBV29-1 with TRBJ2-7, with D hard to call. The V end lost 4 bases, the J end lost 6 bases, and 16 bases lay between the germline ends. The V gene's germline CDR1 is SQVTM and CDR2 ANQGSEA. The CDR3 has 13 residues. The DNA for the CDR3 is TGCAGCGTTGCCTCAGGTGGTCTCTCCGAGCAGTACTTC. This translates into CSVASGGLSEQYF.

This clonotype was seen ten or more times. The chain carries TRBV20-1 and TRBJ2-5; 14 bases are a match to TRBD2. From germline, CDR1 is DFQATT and CDR2 SNEGSKA (reference sequence). J gave up 4 bases and V 5 bases, and 6 bases lay outside the gene matches. This CDR3 spans 15 amino acids. The CDR3 is CSAATSGRAVETQYF. In nucleotides, the CDR3 is TGCAGTGCTGCGACTAGCGGGAGGGCGGTAGAGACCCAGTACTTC.

This clonotype has just a few counts. The chain employs TRBV12-3 or TRBV12-4 and TRBJ2-3; no reliable D call. The CDR3 contains 12 residues. V lost 5 bases to trimming and J lost 7 bases, with 10 bases between them. CDR3 amino acids: CASSVGLNTQYF. The CDR3, as DNA: TGTGCCAGCAGTGTGGGTCTAAATACGCAGTATTTT.

The table lists this clonotype with a few counts. The chain has TRBV30 and TRBJ2-2; 10 bases align to TRBD1. Germline CDR1 GTSNPN, CDR2 SVGIG (reference sequence). CDR3 length: 13 amino acids. The ends lost 5 bases at V and 3 bases at J; junction bases unmatched: 0. The chain's CDR3 is CAWGTGDTGELFF. DNA for the CDR3: TGTGCCTGGGGGACAGGGGACACCGGGGAGCTGTTTTTT.

The J gene is TRBJ2-1, the V gene TRBV7-8; no firm D call. Germline V gives CDR1 SGHVS, CDR2 FQNEAQ. The CDR3 sequence is 12 residues long. V lost 5 bases and J 12 bases, leaving 14 bases between the germline ends. The CDR3 sequence: CASSHDSLRQFF. The DNA for the CDR3 is TGTGCCAGCAGCCATGACTCCCTGAGGCAGTTCTTC. The entire variable domain, with the rest obtained from reference TRBV7-8 and TRBJ2-1, is as follows: GAGVSQSPRYKVAKRGQDVALRCDPISGHVSLFWYQQALGQGPEFLTYFQNEAQLDKSGLPSDRFFAERPEGSVSTLKIQRTQQEDSAVYLCASSHDSLRQFFGPGTRLTVL.

The chain couples TRBV20-1 to TRBJ2-7; TRBD1 might be the D (5 bases). The V gene's germline CDR1 is DFQATT and CDR2 SNEGSKA (reference sequence). The CDR3 runs to 13 residues. V lost 4 bases and J lost 5, with 15 bases in between. The CDR3 coding sequence is TGCAGTGCTATCACAGGATGGGGTGACGAGCAGTACTTC. Translating it yields CSAITGWGDEQYF.

This clonotype appeared a few times. V usage is TRBV20-1 and J usage is TRBJ2-7, with 7 bases fitting TRBD1. Trimming took 6 bases from V and 4 from J; bases not matched to a gene: 12. CDR1 is DFQATT, CDR2 SNEGSKA, per germline (reference sequence). This CDR3 is built from 14 residues. The CDR3 sequence: CSAEDRENAYEQYF. The CDR3, as DNA: TGCAGTGCAGAAGACAGGGAGAATGCTTACGAGCAGTACTTC.

The sample holds a few counts of this clonotype. The chain joins TRBV15 to TRBJ1-2; TRBD1 agrees at 9 bases. The CDR3 runs 14 residues. Germline V gene lookup returns CDR1 LNHNV and CDR2 YYDKDF (reference sequence). V was clipped by 5 bases and J by 4 bases; unmatched bases: 5. The CDR3 sequence: CATSPSTGGYGYTF. As DNA, the CDR3 is TGTGCCACCAGCCCATCGACAGGGGGCTATGGCTACACCTTC.

The V and J genes are TRBV6-2 or TRBV6-3 and TRBJ2-2; TRBD2 aligns across 12 bases. Per germline, CDR1 MNHEY and CDR2 SVGEGT. The CDR3 length is 14 residues. The V segment lost 6 bases and the J segment 6 bases; nucleotides outside the gene matches: 2. This chain's CDR3 is CASSRLAGAGELFF. The CDR3 bases are TGTGCCAGCAGCCGACTAGCGGGAGCCGGGGAGCTGTTTTTT.

This chain connects TRBV27 to TRBJ2-7, with TRBD2 matching over 10 bases. The CDR3 is made up of 17 amino acids. CDR1 and CDR2 (germline): MNHEY, SMNVEV (reference sequence). With V trimmed by 1 base and J by 2 bases, 8 bases remained unmatched. The chain's CDR3 is CASSLLSALAGTYEQYF. The DNA for the CDR3 is TGTGCCAGCAGTTTATTATCCGCACTAGCGGGAACCTACGAGCAGTACTTC.